What follows is one TCR beta chain and its context. This clone has just a few counts. What antigen it recognizes has not been identified. No base quality values were provided; no much bigger clone lies one nucleotide off. The library came from the immunoSEQ multiplex PCR assay. For the multiplex PCR, a mixture combining 60 forward primers for TCR Vbeta segments and 13 reverse primers for TCR Jbeta segments was used. The CDR3 region of rearranged TCR beta genes was amplified from genomic DNA with a multiplex PCR assay. The Illumina HiSeq System was used to sequence the amplified TCR beta libraries as 87-base-pair reads. In the authors' own workflow: In a later analysis, 80 million or so unique TCR beta chains were counted across the 690 or so repertoires, and around 10 million of these chains were shared by at least two donors. A nearest-neighbor algorithm error-corrected the raw reads and collapsed the reads into unique sequences, merging closely related sequences to remove PCR and sequencing errors. Alignment of CDR3 sequences to IMGT reference sequences was used to assign V, D and J gene segments. For a sequence to be retained, a match of at least six nucleotides was required to both a V gene segment and a J gene segment. A rearrangement was called productive if the CDR3 had no stop codons and remained in frame with V and J, and every other rearrangement was called non-productive. CDR3 was defined by IMGT convention, running from the second conserved V-encoded cysteine to the conserved J-encoded phenylalanine. Sequences without an unambiguous match to a single V gene segment were excluded from the earlier analysis of several hundred of the donors. In an earlier analysis of approximately 590 of the donors, a V segment was called functional when productive rearrangements were above 56.7%, and segregating when the standard deviation between donors exceeded 5%. A statistical classification framework was developed to diagnose cytomegalovirus status using the catalog of TCR beta chain sequences. In a later analysis, TCR nucleotide sequences were compared against IMGT/GENE-DB human TR gene sequences so that V and J genes could be assigned. In a later analysis, CDR3 sequences and most-parsimonious VDJ recombination scenarios were assigned using the TCRdist pipeline. A later analysis defined each TCR beta chain by its CDR3 amino acid sequence plus V-gene family, and excluded reads lacking a unique V-gene family. As a way to deal with suspected cross-contamination and a sequencing artifact, a later analysis dropped 592 nucleotide sequences that were highly shared and had low generation probability. A later analysis calculated a clonal expansion index for each public chain from normalized within-repertoire ranks of inferred template counts. Generation probabilities in a later analysis came from a VDJ recombination model fitted to out-of-frame rearrangements, and those results were checked against IGoR. In a later analysis, hypergeometric tests were used to score TCR-TCR, TCR-HLA and TCR-CMV co-occurrence, with a repertoire-size bias correction applied to TCR pairs. A later analysis estimated false discovery rates by permuting HLA or CMV assignments 20 times. A later analysis grouped co-occurring TCRs with DBSCAN, adding TCRdist sequence similarity when clustering within HLA-allele-positive subsets. Co-occurrence clustering excluded repertoires with fewer than 30,000 or more than 120,000 public chains, plus five with anomalous nucleotide sharing. This is the immuneACCESS table as TCRdb keeps it, with only in-frame sequences that have V and J called. A part of the clones is gone; compared with another copy, unresolved V genes explain less than half, and the rest is unexplained. Clone size and the V and J calls come from that table; the DNA yielded D and trimming. This sample holds around 79,000 clones; 60% to 75% were observed only once. More than 15% of the sample goes to the ten largest clones.

The record originates from a study of cytomegalovirus exposure and HLA in healthy donors (dated by TCRdb to about 2017). For context, the study as a whole: According to an earlier analysis of around 600 of the donors, 200 million or so T cells yielded some 120 million unique TCR beta sequences and about 280 Gb of sequence data. Approximately 300 gigabases of sequencing data and around 85 million unique TCR sequences made up an early release that covered 640 HLA-typed donors. Among the approximately 430 genotyped donors, around 81% belonged to the genetic ancestry cluster associated with self-reported Caucasian donors. The aim of the study was to test whether cataloging public T cell receptors could identify signatures of past pathogen exposure. The study used immunosequencing to profile the T cell repertoires of approximately 690 subjects and linked those repertoires to cytomegalovirus serostatus. A separate validation cohort of 100 to 150 different subjects was used in addition to the roughly 700-subject first cohort. High-throughput TCR immunosequencing, statistical association of individual TCRs with disease status, and machine learning were combined to predict cytomegalovirus infection status. A later analysis re-analyzed previously published TCR beta repertoires from roughly 690 donors and added high-resolution HLA genotyping to study TCR occurrence patterns. The later analysis used no new phenotypic data to find candidate immune exposures, relying instead on TCR beta sequences and their occurrence across donors. An earlier analysis of around 640 of the donors used high-throughput TCR beta sequencing to judge whether each TCR beta V gene segment behaved as functional or pseudogenic. Donor age, sex, ethnicity and CMV serostatus were compiled together with the repertoire data. A later genetic analysis took genome-wide SNP genotypes for about 55% of the 666 donors and used that subset as a discovery cohort. All discovery cohort repertoires had been generated using a single sequencing platform. Both class I and class II loci were covered by HLA typing, at four-digit resolution. The number of donors typed differed by locus, with 629-630 for A, B, C, DRB1 and DQB1, 522 for DQA1, under 610 for DPA1, and over 400 for DPB1. A handful of DR-DQ haplotypes were handled as single units for association and clustering because linkage in the cohort was strong. Among some 410 genotyped donors of the cohort, an average of around 240,000 unique TCR beta nucleotide sequences were sequenced per donor, 15% to 20% of them non-productive.

The cohort comprised some 730 healthy bone marrow donors. At the time of sampling, every cohort member was nominally healthy, though immune exposures that went unrecorded were likely present. The donor was CMV seropositive and belonged to the group of 250 to 350 seropositive cohort members. A peripheral blood sample was provided by each donor, and peripheral blood mononuclear cells were used for TCR beta sequencing. The Qiagen DNeasy Blood Extraction Kit was used to extract genomic DNA from the blood cell samples. Overall results and qualifications from the work: When HLA alleles, especially DR and DQ, strongly co-occurred, attributing TCR associations to individual alleles was difficult. Fewer than 20 rarely observed V segments, including chromosome 9 orphons, were excluded from the earlier analysis of several hundred of the donors because counts were too low. In both the original and validation cohorts, the classifier was reported to diagnose cytomegalovirus status with high specificity and sensitivity. Most TCR sequences were observed very rarely across donors, whereas some public TCRs were present in many individuals. Sequencing depth was assumed to be roughly uniform across donors in the presence/absence analyses, though that assumption may not hold. For the cohort, immune exposure information was limited to CMV serostatus. This cohort had only TCR beta chains sequenced, and the lack of alpha or paired-chain data limited which features could be detected. Because some donors lacked HLA typing at each locus, the association tests relied only on the typed subset. A group of highly shared sequence variants was considered likely to be a technical artifact of the sequencing pipeline. According to the authors, the approach could potentially be generalized to other disease states and immunological phenotypes. A further reported finding was that TCR beta sequences accurately predicted the HLA-A and HLA-B alleles for most subjects in the first cohort. V-gene and J-gene trimming of TCR beta chains was associated with a missense DCLRE1C variant in a later genetic analysis, and the association was replicated in an independent cohort. Specific HLA alleles were associated with some 15,000 TCR beta sequences at a false discovery rate of 0.05 in a later analysis. A later genetic analysis reported fewer N-insertions in productive TCRs among donors in an Asian-associated ancestry cluster than the roughly 700-donor mean. According to a later analysis, most CMV-associated TCR beta chains appeared to be HLA-restricted, and the HLA associations seemed to be driven largely by CMV exposure. A later analysis found that TCR association rates varied across HLA loci, with DRB1 alleles showing the most associated TCRs and HLA-C alleles the fewest. In the study, roughly 160 TCR beta chains were listed as associated with cytomegalovirus. Some IMGT-functional V segments, including TRBV6-2 and TRBV6-3, could not be distinguished by the 87-base-pair reads and were therefore excluded. An earlier analysis of approximately 530 of the donors showed that most TCR beta V segments appeared in productive rearrangements either about 87% or about 30% of the time, which broadly matched IMGT annotations. In vitro tests confirmed that a few of the cytomegalovirus-associated TCR beta chains recognize cytomegalovirus antigens. A later analysis found that HLA-associated TCR beta chains were more clonally expanded and had lower generation probabilities than equally common non-associated chains. Linkage disequilibrium might explain the correlated functional status among segregating V segments, but an unknown experimental factor could not be excluded. According to a later analysis, parvovirus B19, influenza, CMV and Epstein-Barr virus appeared linked to several top co-occurrence clusters.

Looking up the germline V gene yields CDR1 SGHTA and CDR2 FQGNSA. V ends up 1 base short and J 3 bases short, with an unmatched junction base count of 4. The CDR3, from cysteine to phenylalanine, totals 15 residues. Of the read, only the CDR3 DNA is kept; its 45 bases are in frame from base 1. The sequence links TRBV7-2 to TRBJ2-3, with 7 junctional bases fitting TRBD2. What was sequenced was PBMCs. The receptor comes from a woman between 40 and 50 years old in good health and CMV-seropositive. The CDR3 in this case is CASSLGGGLTDTQYF. The bases read TGTGCCAGCAGCTTAGGGGGGGGGTTGACAGATACGCAGTATTTT. With all but the CDR3 taken from the reference TRBV7-2 and TRBJ2-3 genes, the full variable domain is: GAGVSQSPSNKVTEKGKDVELRCDPISGHTALYWYRQSLGQGLEFLIYFQGNSAPDKSGLPSDRFSAERTGGSVSTLTIQRTQQEDSAVYLCASSLGGGLTDTQYFGPGTRLTVL.